This TCR beta chain emerged from a study of blood T cell repertoires in COVID-19. Study at large: The United States, Italy and Spain provided the acute and convalescent COVID-19 samples.

With 6 bases removed from V and 2 bases from J, the gap between germline ends came to 8 bases. Germline CDR1 KGHSH, CDR2 LQKENI. The CDR3 totals 13 residues. Patients in Seattle were enrolled during active infection, then followed longitudinally. Original methodology: Reference gene primer amplification gave nucleated cell count estimates. Measured with immunoSEQ multiplex PCR; TCRdb has only the in-frame clones, and not every one. V, J and clone size are those of that table, while D and trimming were read from the DNA. Among about 300,000 clones listed, roughly 89% were seen once. This clone was counted between two and nine times.

The rearrangement uses TRBV18 and TRBJ1-5, with D tentatively TRBD1 (6 bases). This receptor was identified in a woman aged 25 to 39 with COVID-19, enrolled during active disease. The sample was peripheral blood. CDR3 coding DNA: TGTGCCAGCTCGGGGGGGCGCAATCAGCCCCAGCATTTT. Its translation: CASSGGRNQPQHF.